Listed here is a single T cell receptor beta chain. The sample comes from a study of shared clonotypes between healthy human individuals. Germline CDR1 is SGHDT and CDR2 is YYEEEE. Trimming cost V 4 bases and J 0 bases, with 15 bases left between them. This CDR3 spans 16 amino acids. Method: immunoSEQ multiplex PCR; TCRdb's copy keeps in-frame clones and lacks some. The sample carries about 980,000 clones, 76% recorded once. The source of this sequence is a man between 18 and 29 years old in good health. The chain combines TRBV5-6 with TRBJ2-3, with D unclear. The sequenced sample consisted of memory CD4+ T cells sorted from blood. Subset of the sample: CD45RA-negative fraction. The CDR3 loop reads CASSNLGSSSTDTQYF. CDR3 DNA: TGTGCCAGCAGCAACCTCGGCAGCTCTAGCACAGATACGCAGTATTTT.